This entry lists 22 T cell receptor beta chains sequenced from one sample in a study of cytomegalovirus exposure and HLA in healthy donors (dated by TCRdb to 2015 to 2018). The library was produced with the immunoSEQ multiplex PCR assay. TCRdb's version of the immuneACCESS table is confined to in-frame rearrangements and falls short of the full clone set. An unresolved V gene accounts for under half of the shortfall where checked; the remainder is of unknown origin. The sample contains 100,000 to 120,000 clones, roughly 90% of them found a single time. Jointly, the top ten make up more than 1.4% of the sample. Sequencing input: PBMCs. These receptors were collected from a woman aged 25 to 45 in good health and CMV-seropositive.

The chain joins TRBV12-5 to TRBJ1-5; D gene unclear. The CDR3 runs to 13 residues. CDR1 is LGHNT and CDR2 is FRNRAP in the germline V gene. V shed 3 bases and J shed 6 bases, with 9 bases lying between them. The CDR3 loop is CASGLSVFQPQHF. The CDR3 DNA follows: TGTGCTAGTGGTTTATCGGTTTTTCAGCCCCAGCATTTT.

This chain joins TRBV7-9 and TRBJ2-1, with no clear D. The CDR3 loop spans 15 amino acids. V lost 1 base, J lost 5 bases, and 12 bases lay in between. Germline V gene sequence: CDR1 SEHNR, CDR2 FQNEAQ (reference sequence). The CDR3 DNA reads TGTGCCAGCAGCTTAGAGGTGAGGTCCGACAATGAGCAGTTCTTC. This sequence encodes CASSLEVRSDNEQFF. Full variable domain (outside the CDR3, taken from reference TRBV7-9 and TRBJ2-1): DTGVSQNPRHKITKRGQNVTFRCDPISEHNRLYWYRQTLGQGPEFLTYFQNEAQLEKSRLLSDRFSAERPKGSFSTLEIQRTEQGDSAMYLCASSLEVRSDNEQFFGPGTRLTVL.

V gene TRBV12-2 combines with J gene TRBJ2-1; TRBD1, the table's D call, was not compared with the DNA. TRBV12-2 is a listed pseudogene. The CDR3 consists of 17 residues. CDR3 sequence (DNA): TGTGCAAGTCGCTTAGCCAAAGACAGCCTCTCCTACAATGAGCAGTTCTTC. Translation: CASRLAKDSLSYNEQFF.

This chain connects TRBV9 to TRBJ2-7, with a tentative D call TRBD1 (5 bases). CDR1 is SGDLS and CDR2 is YYNGEE in the germline V gene. Trimming left V 4 bases short and J 4 bases short, with 15 bases between. This CDR3 has 14 amino acids. The CDR3 nucleotides are TGTGCCAGCAGCCCGCGGCAGGGTGGTTACGAGCAGTACTTC. Residues: CASSPRQGGYEQYF.

The chain couples TRBV10-3 to TRBJ2-7; 10 nucleotides match TRBD2. This CDR3 contains 16 residues. V lost 2 bases, J lost 6 bases, and 10 bases stayed unmatched. The germline gives CDR1 ENHRY, CDR2 SYGVKD. The CDR3 DNA is TGTGCCATCAGTGAGGGAAGCGGGAGGGCCCCTGTCGAGCAGTACTTC. This gives the protein CAISEGSGRAPVEQYF.

The V and J genes are TRBV19 and TRBJ2-5; 12 nucleotides match TRBD2. Germline V gene sequence: CDR1 LNHDA, CDR2 SQIVND (reference sequence). V lost 10 bases to trimming and J lost 1 base; unmatched junction nucleotides: 7. This CDR3 has 15 amino acids. The CDR3 reads CATASGGDLQETQYF. The CDR3 DNA is TGTGCCACCGCTAGCGGGGGGGACCTCCAAGAGACCCAGTACTTC.

This sequence joins TRBV30 and TRBJ1-2; D might be TRBD1 (6 bases). The V gene's germline CDR1 is GTSNPN and CDR2 SVGIG (reference sequence). The CDR3 totals 11 residues. Trimming removed 3 bases from V and 8 bases from J, with 10 bases in between. CDR3 DNA: TGTGCCTGGAGGGGGGCCTTGGGCTACACCTTC. Amino acids: CAWRGALGYTF.

The chain joins TRBV6-5 to TRBJ1-1; 7 bases map to TRBD1. J lost 5 bases, V lost 2 bases, and 8 bases had no gene match. This CDR3 is built from 15 residues. Germline V gene data show CDR1 as MNHEY and CDR2 as SVGAGI. This CDR3 reads CASSYPDRLWTEAFF. The CDR3, as DNA: TGTGCCAGCAGTTACCCGGACAGGTTGTGGACTGAAGCTTTCTTT.

The V gene is TRBV4-1, the J gene TRBJ2-1; TRBD2 might be the D (7 bases). Trimming left V 1 base short and J 6 bases short, with 16 bases between. Germline V gives CDR1 MGHRA, CDR2 YSYEKL. The CDR3 is 16 amino acids. CDR3 region: CASSQGGGGKGNEQFF. The DNA of the CDR3 is TGCGCCAGCAGCCAAGGGGGAGGGGGTAAGGGCAATGAGCAGTTCTTC.

This rearrangement joins TRBV28 to TRBJ1-3; D gene uncertain. Germline V gives CDR1 MDHEN, CDR2 SYDVKM. This CDR3 has 13 residues. V gave up 1 base and J gave up 6 bases, with 7 bases separating them. Here the CDR3 DNA reads TGTGCCAGCAGTTTATCGGTTTTAAACACCATATATTTT. This translates into CASSLSVLNTIYF. The full variable domain, its missing parts supplied by reference TRBV28 and TRBJ1-3, is DVKVTQSSRYLVKRTGEKVFLECVQDMDHENMFWYRQDPGLGLRLIYFSYDVKMKEKGDIPEGYSVSREKKERFSLILESASTNQTSMYLCASSLSVLNTIYFGEGSWLTVV.

The rearrangement joins TRBV4-2 to TRBJ2-1, with D maybe TRBD2 (5 bases). V lost 1 base, J lost 3 bases, and 13 bases lay in between. The CDR3 length is 16 residues. CDR1 and CDR2 (germline): LGHNA, YNFKEQ. The CDR3 region is CASSQVGIEGYNEQFF. CDR3 in DNA: TGTGCCAGCAGCCAAGTCGGGATAGAGGGCTACAATGAGCAGTTCTTC.

The V call is TRBV28, the J call TRBJ1-2; 9 bases are a match to TRBD1. Trimming cost V 7 bases and J 2 bases; bases outside gene matches: 11. The CDR3 has 16 residues. The germline V gene has CDR1 MDHEN and CDR2 SYDVKM. The CDR3 reads CASTSYRTGANYGYTF. The CDR3 region has the DNA TGTGCCAGCACCTCCTACCGGACAGGGGCGAACTATGGCTACACCTTC.

The V call is TRBV6-5, the J call TRBJ1-3; tentative D call: TRBD1 (6 bases). CDR1 and CDR2 from the germline V gene are MNHEY and SVGAGI. V was pared by 6 bases and J by 8 bases, with 17 bases between. The CDR3 totals 14 residues. The CDR3 loop reads CASSIGQSGDTIYF. CDR3 nucleotide sequence: TGTGCCAGCAGCATCGGACAGTCCGGGGACACCATATATTTT.

The rearrangement uses TRBV7-2 and TRBJ2-3; 10 bases line up with TRBD2. There are 16 residues in the CDR3. The V and J ends lost 3 bases and 1 base, in that order; junction bases with no gene match: 4. Germline CDR1 and CDR2: SGHTA and FQGNSA. In nucleotides, the CDR3 is TGTGCCAGCAGCTTTGGACTAGCGGATCGCACAGATACGCAGTATTTT. Amino acids: CASSFGLADRTDTQYF.

This chain links TRBV30 with TRBJ1-3; the D is unclear. This CDR3 contains 14 residues. V dropped 4 bases and J dropped 4 bases, with 14 bases sitting between them. CDR1 GTSNPN and CDR2 SVGIG come from the germline V gene (reference sequence). The CDR3 spells CAWTGRASGNTIYF. The CDR3 nucleotides are TGTGCCTGGACCGGGCGGGCGTCCGGAAACACCATATATTTT.

This clone came up a few times. The gene calls are TRBV2 and TRBJ2-7, with 8 bases lining up with TRBD2. The ends lost 6 bases at V and 4 bases at J; junction bases unmatched: 8. The CDR3 is 14 amino acids. Germline CDR1 reads SNHLY; CDR2 reads FYNNEI. CDR3 amino acids: CASRTGLVGYEQYF. CDR3 nucleotide sequence: TGTGCCAGCAGGACGGGACTAGTGGGTTACGAGCAGTACTTC.

The chain recombines TRBV6-6 with TRBJ1-2; 9 bases match TRBD1. Germline CDR1 reads MNHNY; CDR2 reads SVGAGI (reference sequence). The CDR3 runs to 16 residues. V trimming: 7 bases; J trimming: 7 bases; junction bases outside the gene matches: 16. This CDR3 reads CASIPSATGGIFGYTF. Written as DNA, the CDR3 is TGTGCCAGCATCCCCTCGGCGACAGGGGGAATTTTTGGCTACACCTTC.

The J gene is TRBJ2-3, the V gene TRBV30; D perhaps matches TRBD2 (5 bases). V shed 3 bases and J shed 0 bases, with 16 bases lying between them. CDR1 is GTSNPN and CDR2 is SVGIG in the germline V gene (reference sequence). There are 16 residues in the CDR3. CDR3 DNA sequence: TGTGCCTGGAGCCATCAATTAACTAGGAGCACAGATACGCAGTATTTT. Protein: CAWSHQLTRSTDTQYF.

The rearrangement links TRBV10-3 to TRBJ1-2; a weak D match, TRBD1 (6 bases). Germline CDR1 and CDR2: ENHRY and SYGVKD. There are 15 residues in the CDR3. V lost 3 bases, J lost 5 bases, and 16 bases lay in between. CDR3 loop: CAISDIPGEGYGYTF. DNA for the CDR3: TGTGCCATCAGTGATATCCCAGGGGAAGGGTATGGCTACACCTTC.

This clone was observed a single time. J is TRBJ1-3 and V is TRBV6-5; possible D gene TRBD1, 6 bases. The CDR3 consists of 16 residues. V lost 2 bases, J lost 0 bases, and 11 bases lay in between. Germline-derived CDR1 and CDR2 are MNHEY and SVGAGI. CDR3 nucleotides: TGTGCCAGCAGTTACAGACAGGAGAGCTCTGGAAACACCATATATTTT. The encoded protein is CASSYRQESSGNTIYF.

CDR3 coding DNA: TGTGCCAGCAGCTCCCGGGACAGGCCTAACTATGGCTACACCTTC. It specifies CASSSRDRPNYGYTF. The V and J genes are TRBV5-4 and TRBJ1-2; 8 bases match TRBD1. The CDR3 covers 15 residues. The germline V gene encodes CDR1 SGHNT and CDR2 YYREEE (reference sequence). The J segment lost 0 bases and the V segment lost 3 bases, leaving 4 bases of the junction unmatched.

The rearrangement links TRBV5-4 to TRBJ2-3; D unresolved. CDR3 size: 15 residues. Per germline, CDR1 SGHNT and CDR2 YYREEE (reference sequence). The V end lost 0 bases, the J end lost 4 bases, and 12 bases lay between the germline ends. The CDR3 DNA is TGTGCCAGCAGCTTGGATGGGCTGTGGGCAGATACGCAGTATTTT. It yields the protein CASSLDGLWADTQYF. The full variable domain, with the rest looked up from reference TRBV5-4 and TRBJ2-3, is ETGVTQSPTHLIKTRGQQVTLRCSSQSGHNTVSWYQQALGQGPQFIFQYYREEENGRGNFPPRFSGLQFPNYSSELNVNALELDDSALYLCASSLDGLWADTQYFGPGTRLTVL.